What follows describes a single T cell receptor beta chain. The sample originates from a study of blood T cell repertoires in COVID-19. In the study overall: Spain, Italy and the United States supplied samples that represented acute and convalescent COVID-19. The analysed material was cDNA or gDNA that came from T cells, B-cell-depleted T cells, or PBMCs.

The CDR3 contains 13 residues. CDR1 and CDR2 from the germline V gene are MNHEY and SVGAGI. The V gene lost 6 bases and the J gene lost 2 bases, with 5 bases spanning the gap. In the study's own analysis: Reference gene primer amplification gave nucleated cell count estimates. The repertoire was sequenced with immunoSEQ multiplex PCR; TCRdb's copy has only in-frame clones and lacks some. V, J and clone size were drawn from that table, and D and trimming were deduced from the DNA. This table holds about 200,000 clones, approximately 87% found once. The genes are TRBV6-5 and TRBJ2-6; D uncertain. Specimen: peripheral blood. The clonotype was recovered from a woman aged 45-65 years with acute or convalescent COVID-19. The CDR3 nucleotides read TGTGCCAGCAGGGGCCCTGGGGCCAACGTCCTGACTTTC. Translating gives CASRGPGANVLTF.